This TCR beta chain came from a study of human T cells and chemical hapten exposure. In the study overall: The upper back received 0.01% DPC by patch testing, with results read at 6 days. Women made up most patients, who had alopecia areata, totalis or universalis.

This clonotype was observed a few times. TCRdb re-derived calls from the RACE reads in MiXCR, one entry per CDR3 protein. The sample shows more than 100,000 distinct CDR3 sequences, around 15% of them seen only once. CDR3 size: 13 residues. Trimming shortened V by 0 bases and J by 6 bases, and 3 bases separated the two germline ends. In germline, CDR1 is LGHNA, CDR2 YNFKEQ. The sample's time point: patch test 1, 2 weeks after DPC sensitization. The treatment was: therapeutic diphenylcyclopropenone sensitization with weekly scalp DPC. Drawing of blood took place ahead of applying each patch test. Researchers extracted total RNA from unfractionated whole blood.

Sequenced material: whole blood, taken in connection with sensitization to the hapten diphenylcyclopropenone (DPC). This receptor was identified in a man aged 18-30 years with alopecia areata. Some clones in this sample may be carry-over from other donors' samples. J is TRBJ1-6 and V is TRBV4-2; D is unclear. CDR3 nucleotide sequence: TGTGCCAGCAGCCAAGAAATTAATTCACCCCTCCACTTT. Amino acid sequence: CASSQEINSPLHF.